This T cell receptor (beta chain) appears in the sequencing data of a study of blood T cell repertoires in COVID-19 (dated by TCRdb to the early 2020s). Background for the entire study: Collaborator samples came from the United States, Italy and Spain and covered acute and convalescent phases of COVID-19. The material from the prospective study consisted of cDNA or gDNA derived from T cells, B-cell-depleted T cells, or PBMCs. Subjects who had been exposed to COVID-19, were actively infected with it, or had recovered from it provided the deeply sampled blood TCRbeta repertoires that made up the dataset. The repertoires were made available in a free public database intended to serve as a resource for research on the immune response to SARS-CoV-2. The samples were drawn from the first 160 participants of the ongoing ImmuneRACE study and from 950 to 1,500 subjects provided by 6 global collaborators. The sample metadata nearly always contained a de-identified subject ID, COVID-19 status, age in years and sex. Where available, HLA class I and class II types were obtained from metadata supplied by the sample provider rather than from assay-based typing. What the study reported, not specific to this receptor: How much clinical and demographic metadata was included differed by source and by participant, and the metadata was provided uncurated.

TCRbeta CDR3 regions were amplified from genomic DNA using the immunoSEQ Assay, a bias-controlled multiplex PCR. The authors processed their data as follows. Nucleated cell counts per sample were estimated from amplification of reference gene primers within the assay. Sequence reads were collapsed and filtered to measure the absolute abundance of every unique TCRbeta CDR3 rearrangement. For each sample, productive Simpson clonality was calculated by taking the square root of Simpson's diversity index across productive rearrangements. TCRdb provides this immuneACCESS table in a form limited to in-frame rearrangements. Some clones are lacking; in checked studies, under half of them reflect an unresolved V gene, and why the rest are absent is not known. That table furnishes V, J and clone size, whereas the DNA furnished D and trimming. Within this sample are about 340,000 clones, with around 88% of them counted one time only. Roughly 3% of the sample is in the top ten clones.

At the junction V is shortened by 5 bases and J by 3 bases; bases outside the gene matches: 7. Measured from the cysteine to the phenylalanine, the CDR3 is 16 residues long. The retained sequence is limited to the CDR3, 48 bases, with the frame set at the first base. CDR1 and CDR2 (SEHNR, FQNEAQ) derive from the germline V gene (reference sequence). In regard to this clone: This clone's antigen is unknown. Base qualities are not at hand, and no much larger clone is one base apart.

Each collaborating institution followed its own protocols to collect whole blood in K2EDTA tubes. For TCRbeta analysis, collaborators shipped samples as frozen whole blood, isolated PBMCs, or DNA extracted from either of those sample types. The sequence came from a man in his thirties or forties with active or convalescent COVID-19. The sample consisted of peripheral blood. The rearranged chain carries TRBV7-9 and TRBJ2-3, and TRBD2 matches 11 of the central bases. The CDR3 region reads CASSKGTSGGTDTQYF. The DNA sequence follows: TGTGCCAGCAGCAAAGGGACTAGCGGAGGAACAGATACGCAGTATTTT.